Included here is one TCR beta chain sequence, with context. Its antigen is still unknown. This record belongs to a study of cytotoxic CD8 clonotypes in ibrutinib-treated CLL. Study-wide results and limits: Treatment left the uncommon public clonotypes either contracted or stable in frequency.

Clones were sequenced by immunoSEQ multiplex PCR, and TCRdb holds only the in-frame ones, with some missing. This sample yields about 58,000 clones, of which about 65% are seen a single time; around two fifths belongs to the top ten. In germline, CDR1 is MGHDK, CDR2 SYGVNS. Deletions cut 4 bases from V and 3 bases from J, with 7 bases between. The CDR3 length is 12 residues. The chain has TRBV25-1 and TRBJ2-7, with D unclear. The TCR originated in a human donor with chronic lymphocytic leukemia. Sequencing was performed on PBMCs, taken after 12 months of ibrutinib treatment. For the CDR3, the DNA is TGTGCCAGCAGTGCCTTAGGCTACGAGCAGTACTTC. This encodes CASSALGYEQYF.